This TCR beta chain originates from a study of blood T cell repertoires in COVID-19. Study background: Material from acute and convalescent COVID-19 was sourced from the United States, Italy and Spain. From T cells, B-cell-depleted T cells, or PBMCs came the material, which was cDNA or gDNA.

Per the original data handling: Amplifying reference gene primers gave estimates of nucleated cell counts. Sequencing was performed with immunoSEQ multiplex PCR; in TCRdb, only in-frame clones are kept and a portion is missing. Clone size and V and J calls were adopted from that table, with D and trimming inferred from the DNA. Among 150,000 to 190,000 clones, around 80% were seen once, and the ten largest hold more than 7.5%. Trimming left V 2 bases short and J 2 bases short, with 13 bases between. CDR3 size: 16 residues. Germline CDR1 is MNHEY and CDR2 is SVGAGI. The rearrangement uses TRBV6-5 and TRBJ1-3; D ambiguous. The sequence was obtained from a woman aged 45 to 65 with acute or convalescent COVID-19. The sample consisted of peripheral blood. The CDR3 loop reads CASSYLGRETGNTIYF. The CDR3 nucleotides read TGTGCCAGCAGTTACCTGGGGAGGGAAACTGGAAACACCATATATTTT.